This T cell receptor (beta chain) was obtained from a study of cytotoxic CD8 clonotypes in ibrutinib-treated CLL. The wider study: The study included 11 relapsed/refractory and fewer than 16 treatment-naive patients; approximately 17 had IGHV unmutated disease. General study results and limits: Sustained-remission and progressing patients had unequal sampling times. Higher circulating CD8+ T-cell counts strongly accompanied higher baseline clonality, above age-matched healthy donors.

V gave up 2 bases and J gave up 7 bases, with 15 bases separating them. This CDR3 contains 13 residues. Germline V lookup: CDR1 GTSNPN, CDR2 SVGIG (reference sequence). The repertoire was sequenced with immunoSEQ multiplex PCR; TCRdb's copy has only in-frame clones and lacks some. The table has 75,000 to 80,000 clones, over 65% seen once; the top ten hold roughly 40%. Regarding this clone: As yet, its antigen is unknown.

About 2.2 micrograms of genomic DNA, which was extracted from cryopreserved PBMCs, served as the material used for the TCR beta libraries. The clonotype was recovered from a human donor with chronic lymphocytic leukemia. The V and J genes are TRBV30 and TRBJ2-7, with TRBD2 as a possible D gene (6 bases). The starting material was PBMCs, obtained after 24 months of ibrutinib treatment. DNA for the CDR3: TGTGCCTGGAGTCCCCTTATACGGGAGGAGCAGTACTTC. Protein sequence: CAWSPLIREEQYF.